The source of this TCR beta chain is a study of cytomegalovirus exposure and HLA in healthy donors. At the level of the study: As released early, the data held 80 million to 90 million unique TCRs from HLA-typed donors.

Study results and caveats: Rarity characterized most TCR sequences, yet some public TCRs appeared in many donors. Among the most significant clusters, several appeared linked to common viral pathogens in a later analysis.

Note on this clone: Its antigen is still unknown.

This PCR relied on a set of 60 Vbeta primers and 13 Jbeta primers. TCRdb's copy holds only in-frame clones and misses some; the assay was immunoSEQ multiplex PCR. Across about 200,000 clones, the top ten clones capture 0.95% to 1.3% of the sample. The V gene's germline CDR1 is SNHLY and CDR2 FYNNEI. Trimming pared 8 bases from V and 3 bases from J, leaving 13 bases between. This CDR3 spans 13 amino acids. The origin of this receptor is a girl aged 2 to 10 in good health and CMV-seropositive. The chain combines TRBV2 with TRBJ1-2; D might be TRBD1 (5 bases). Material: PBMCs. In nucleotides, the CDR3 is TGTGCCAGCGCCAACGACAGAGACTATGGCTACACCTTC. Its translation: CASANDRDYGYTF.